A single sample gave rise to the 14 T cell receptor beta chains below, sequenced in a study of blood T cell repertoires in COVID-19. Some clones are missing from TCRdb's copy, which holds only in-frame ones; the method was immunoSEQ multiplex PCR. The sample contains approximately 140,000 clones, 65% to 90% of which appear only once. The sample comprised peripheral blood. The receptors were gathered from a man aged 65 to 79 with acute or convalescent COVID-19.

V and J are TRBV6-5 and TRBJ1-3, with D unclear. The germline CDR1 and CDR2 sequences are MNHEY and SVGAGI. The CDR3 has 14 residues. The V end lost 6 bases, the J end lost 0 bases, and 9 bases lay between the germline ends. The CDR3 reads CASRQTLSGNTIYF. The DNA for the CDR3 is TGTGCCAGCAGACAGACCCTCTCTGGAAACACCATATATTTT.

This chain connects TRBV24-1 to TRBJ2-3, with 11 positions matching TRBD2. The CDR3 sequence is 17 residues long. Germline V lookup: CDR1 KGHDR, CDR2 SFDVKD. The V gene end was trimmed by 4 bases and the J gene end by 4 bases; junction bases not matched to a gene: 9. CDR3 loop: CATSEAGLAGGPDTQYF. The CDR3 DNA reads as TGTGCCACCAGTGAAGCGGGGCTAGCGGGAGGCCCAGATACGCAGTATTTT.

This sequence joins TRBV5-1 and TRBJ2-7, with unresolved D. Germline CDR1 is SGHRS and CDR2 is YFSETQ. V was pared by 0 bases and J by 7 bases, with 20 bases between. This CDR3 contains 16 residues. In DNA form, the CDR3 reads TGCGCCAGCAGCTTGGAAGGCGGAGCAAAATTTTGGGAGCAGTACTTC. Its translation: CASSLEGGAKFWEQYF.

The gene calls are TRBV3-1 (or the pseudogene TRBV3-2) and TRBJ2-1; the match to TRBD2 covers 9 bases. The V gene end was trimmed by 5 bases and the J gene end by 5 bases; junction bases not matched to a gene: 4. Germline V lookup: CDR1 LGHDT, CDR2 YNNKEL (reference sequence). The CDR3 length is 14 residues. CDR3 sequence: CASSYTSGHNEQFF. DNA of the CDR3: TGTGCCAGCAGCTATACTAGCGGGCACAATGAGCAGTTCTTC.

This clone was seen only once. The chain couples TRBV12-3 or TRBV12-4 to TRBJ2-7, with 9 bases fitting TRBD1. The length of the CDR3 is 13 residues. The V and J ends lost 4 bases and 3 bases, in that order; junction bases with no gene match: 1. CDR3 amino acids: CASSWGQGYEQYF. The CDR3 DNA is TGTGCCAGCAGTTGGGGACAGGGCTACGAGCAGTACTTC.

DNA for the CDR3: TGTGCCAGCAGGACAGGGATTGGCTATGGCTACACCTTC. It encodes CASRTGIGYGYTF. The chain uses TRBV28 and TRBJ1-2, with TRBD1 matching over 7 bases. V trimming: 6 bases; J trimming: 4 bases; junction bases outside the gene matches: 5. In germline, CDR1 is MDHEN, CDR2 SYDVKM. This CDR3 contains 13 residues.

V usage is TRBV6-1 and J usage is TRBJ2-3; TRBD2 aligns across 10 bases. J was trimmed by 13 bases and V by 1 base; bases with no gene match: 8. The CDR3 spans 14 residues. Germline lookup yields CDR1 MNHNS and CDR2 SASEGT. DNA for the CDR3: TGTGCCAGCAGTGAAGTCGGGATAGCGGGAGGAGAGTATTTT. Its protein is CASSEVGIAGGEYF.

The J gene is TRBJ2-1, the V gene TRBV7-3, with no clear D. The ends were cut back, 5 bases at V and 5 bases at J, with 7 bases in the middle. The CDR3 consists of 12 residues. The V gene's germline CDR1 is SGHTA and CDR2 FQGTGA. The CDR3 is CASSPNNNEQFF. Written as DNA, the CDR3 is TGTGCCAGCAGCCCCAACAACAATGAGCAGTTCTTC. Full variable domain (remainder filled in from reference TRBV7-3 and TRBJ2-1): GAGVSQTPSNKVTEKGKYVELRCDPISGHTALYWYRQSLGQGPEFLIYFQGTGAADDSGLPNDRFFAVRPEGSVSTLKIQRTERGDSAVYLCASSPNNNEQFFGPGTRLTVL.

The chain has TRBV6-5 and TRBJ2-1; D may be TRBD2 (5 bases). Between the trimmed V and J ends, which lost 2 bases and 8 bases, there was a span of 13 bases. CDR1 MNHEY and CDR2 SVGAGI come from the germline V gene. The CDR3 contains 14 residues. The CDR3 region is CASSYRSSIYEQFF. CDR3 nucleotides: TGTGCCAGCAGTTACAGGTCTAGCATCTATGAGCAGTTCTTC.

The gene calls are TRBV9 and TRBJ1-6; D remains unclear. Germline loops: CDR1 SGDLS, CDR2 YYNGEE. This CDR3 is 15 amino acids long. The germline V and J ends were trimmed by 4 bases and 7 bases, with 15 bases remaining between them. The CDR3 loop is CASSPPGSHNSPLHF. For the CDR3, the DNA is TGTGCCAGCAGCCCCCCGGGGAGTCACAATTCACCCCTCCACTTT.

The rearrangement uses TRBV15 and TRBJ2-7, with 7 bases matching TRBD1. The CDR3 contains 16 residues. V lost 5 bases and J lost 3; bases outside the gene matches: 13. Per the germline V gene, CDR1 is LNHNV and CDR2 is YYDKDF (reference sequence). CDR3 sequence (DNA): TGTGCCACCAGCCCCTCAGGACAGGACCCCCTCTACGAGCAGTACTTC. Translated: CATSPSGQDPLYEQYF.

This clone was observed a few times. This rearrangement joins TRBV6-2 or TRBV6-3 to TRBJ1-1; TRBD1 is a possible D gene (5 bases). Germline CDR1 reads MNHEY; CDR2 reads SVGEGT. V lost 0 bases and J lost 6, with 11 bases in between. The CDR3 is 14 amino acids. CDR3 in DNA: TGTGCCAGCAGTTACTCGGTGGGGCTGGCTGAAGCTTTCTTT. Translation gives CASSYSVGLAEAFF.

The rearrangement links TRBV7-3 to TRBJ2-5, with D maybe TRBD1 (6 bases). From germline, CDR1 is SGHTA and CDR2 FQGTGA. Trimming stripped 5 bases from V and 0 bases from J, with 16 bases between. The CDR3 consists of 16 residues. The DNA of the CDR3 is TGTGCCAGCAGCAGACAGGTTCTAGGGTACCAAGAGACCCAGTACTTC. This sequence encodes CASSRQVLGYQETQYF.

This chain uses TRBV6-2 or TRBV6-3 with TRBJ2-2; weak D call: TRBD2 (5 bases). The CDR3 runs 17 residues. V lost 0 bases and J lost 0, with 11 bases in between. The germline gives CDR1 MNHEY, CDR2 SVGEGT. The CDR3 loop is CASSYSILAANTGELFF. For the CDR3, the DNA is TGTGCCAGCAGTTACTCGATCCTAGCAGCGAACACCGGGGAGCTGTTTTTT.